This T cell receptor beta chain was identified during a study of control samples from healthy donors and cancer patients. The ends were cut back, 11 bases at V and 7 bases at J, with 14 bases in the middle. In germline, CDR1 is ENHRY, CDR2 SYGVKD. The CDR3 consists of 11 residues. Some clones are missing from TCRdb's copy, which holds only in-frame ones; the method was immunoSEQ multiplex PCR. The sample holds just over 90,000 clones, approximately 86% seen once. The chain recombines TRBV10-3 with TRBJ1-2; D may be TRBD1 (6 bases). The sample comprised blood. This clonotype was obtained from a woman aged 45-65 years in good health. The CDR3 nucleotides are TGTGCCGCCCGTTCAGGGGCTGGCTACACCTTC. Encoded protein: CAARSGAGYTF.